The 32 T cell receptor beta chains in this list originate from one sample, sequenced in a study of radiation and T cells in renal cell carcinoma. Noted time point: baseline pretreatment blood. Treatment reported: 15 Gy SBRT to primary tumor, nephrectomy 4 weeks later. Repertoires were generated with immunoSEQ multiplex PCR, while TCRdb's copy carries only in-frame clones and drops some. Among 150,000 or so clones listed, about 88% were seen once. The sample consisted of blood, taken from a patient whose treatment included radiotherapy and nephrectomy. These receptors all stem from a woman aged 45-59 years with renal cell carcinoma.

The rearrangement joins TRBV25-1 to TRBJ1-1, with 9 bases lining up with TRBD1. V shed 2 bases, J shed 4 bases, and the junction held 2 bases outside the gene matches. Germline loops: CDR1 MGHDK, CDR2 SYGVNS. CDR3 length: 14 residues. The CDR3 region is CASSETGGVTEAFF. For the CDR3, the DNA is TGTGCCAGCAGTGAAACAGGGGGCGTCACTGAAGCTTTCTTT.

V is TRBV14 and J is TRBJ2-7; D remains ambiguous. Deletions cut 0 bases from V and 3 bases from J, with 6 bases between. Germline CDR1 is SGHDN and CDR2 is FVKESK. The CDR3 loop spans 13 amino acids. The chain's CDR3 is CASSQDFGYEQYF. In DNA form, the CDR3 reads TGTGCCAGCAGCCAAGATTTTGGCTACGAGCAGTACTTC.

J is TRBJ1-5 and V is TRBV15; D not resolved. The CDR3 spans 13 residues. Germline CDR1 LNHNV, CDR2 YYDKDF (reference sequence). V lost 4 bases, J lost 5 bases, and 9 bases lay in between. CDR3 region: CATSNRFDQPQHF. In DNA form, the CDR3 reads TGTGCCACCAGCAATCGGTTCGATCAGCCCCAGCATTTT.

The chain combines TRBV9 with TRBJ2-6; TRBD2 aligns across 7 bases. Germline trimming cut 4 bases from V and 0 bases from J; bases unmatched to any gene: 7. The germline V gene has CDR1 SGDLS and CDR2 YYNGEE. The CDR3 contains 17 residues. CDR3 amino acids: CASSPLGGSSGANVLTF. CDR3 bases: TGTGCCAGCAGCCCTCTCGGGGGGTCCTCTGGGGCCAACGTCCTGACTTTC. The entire variable domain, with the rest obtained from reference TRBV9 and TRBJ2-6, is as follows: DSGVTQTPKHLITATGQRVTLRCSPRSGDLSVYWYQQSLDQGLQFLIQYYNGEERAKGNILERFSAQQFPDLHSELNLSSLELGDSALYFCASSPLGGSSGANVLTFGAGSRLTVL.

This clone was observed once. V gene TRBV7-2 combines with J gene TRBJ1-6; 7 bases fit TRBD1. Germline values: CDR1 SGHTA, CDR2 FQGNSA. The ends lost 5 bases at V and 6 bases at J; junction bases unmatched: 4. The CDR3 is 14 residues long. The CDR3 region has the DNA TGTGCCAGCAGCCCCGGGACAGTTAATTCACCCCTCCACTTT. Its translation is CASSPGTVNSPLHF.

The rearrangement links TRBV5-1 to TRBJ2-1; the D is unclear. CDR3 size: 14 residues. Germline V gene lookup returns CDR1 SGHRS and CDR2 YFSETQ. V lost 4 bases and J lost 7, with 15 bases in between. The CDR3 bases are TGCGCCAGCAGCCCGACCCCCGCAAGGAATGAGCAGTTCTTC. Residues: CASSPTPARNEQFF.

This sequence joins TRBV30 and TRBJ2-3, with D perhaps matching TRBD2 (7 bases). The CDR3 extends over 14 amino acids. From germline, CDR1 is GTSNPN and CDR2 SVGIG (reference sequence). Trimming stripped 0 bases from V and 4 bases from J, with 11 bases between. CDR3 loop: CAWSVGGGPDTQYF. The CDR3, as DNA: TGTGCCTGGAGTGTAGGCGGGGGCCCAGATACGCAGTATTTT.

The rearrangement joins TRBV29-1 to TRBJ2-1; D might be TRBD1 (5 bases). The CDR3 has 14 residues. Germline CDR1 SQVTM, CDR2 ANQGSEA. V lost 5 bases and J lost 0, with 11 bases in between. The CDR3 DNA reads as TGCAGCGTTCCGAGAAGGGGCTCCTACAATGAGCAGTTCTTC. Translated: CSVPRRGSYNEQFF.

The V call is TRBV6-5, the J call TRBJ1-2; 9 nucleotides agree with TRBD1. Germline V gives CDR1 MNHEY, CDR2 SVGAGI. Trimming at V came to 6 bases and at J to 6 bases, leaving 5 bases not matched to a gene. CDR3 length: 13 residues. Here the CDR3 reads CASSLGQGNGYTF. The CDR3 nucleotides read TGTGCCAGCAGCCTGGGACAGGGAAATGGCTACACCTTC.

The chain links TRBV29-1 to TRBJ1-2; no reliable D call. V was pared by 4 bases and J by 3 bases, with 6 bases between. This CDR3 spans 11 amino acids. Germline V lookup: CDR1 SQVTM, CDR2 ANQGSEA. The DNA of the CDR3 is TGCAGCGTTGGTCAGGACTATGGCTACACCTTC. Residues: CSVGQDYGYTF.

The V gene is TRBV7-9, the J gene TRBJ1-1; no reliable D call. The length of the CDR3 is 12 residues. V lost 2 bases and J lost 7, with 8 bases in between. Germline V gene data show CDR1 as SEHNR and CDR2 as FQNEAQ (reference sequence). CDR3 in amino acids: CASSLNYVEAFF. CDR3 DNA: TGTGCCAGCAGCTTAAACTACGTTGAAGCTTTCTTT.

CDR3 DNA sequence: TGTGCCAGCAGTTACGGTCCAGATACGCAGTATTTT. Its translation is CASSYGPDTQYF. V gene TRBV6-5 combines with J gene TRBJ2-3; D is ambiguous. V was trimmed by 2 bases and J by 4 bases, leaving 4 bases between them. CDR1 and CDR2 (germline): MNHEY, SVGAGI. The CDR3 totals 12 residues.

This clone was observed a few times. This chain joins TRBV7-9 and TRBJ1-5; D might be TRBD1 (5 bases). Germline CDR1 reads SEHNR; CDR2 reads FQNEAQ (reference sequence). The CDR3 loop spans 14 amino acids. V lost 3 bases and J 6 bases, leaving 12 bases between the germline ends. Here the CDR3 reads CASSFGPQGQPQHF. The CDR3 DNA sequence: TGTGCCAGCAGCTTTGGTCCGCAGGGTCAGCCCCAGCATTTT.

The genes are TRBV5-4 and TRBJ1-1; D perhaps matches TRBD1 (5 bases). The CDR3 contains 15 residues. V lost 5 bases, J lost 1 base, and 15 bases lay in between. Germline assignment: CDR1 SGHNT and CDR2 YYREEE (reference sequence). This CDR3 is CASRSRGAWNTEAFF. CDR3 nucleotides: TGTGCCAGCAGATCGAGGGGCGCTTGGAACACTGAAGCTTTCTTT.

This chain connects TRBV14 to TRBJ2-3, with 7 positions matching TRBD1. V lost 2 bases, J lost 6 bases, and 17 bases stayed unmatched. CDR1 is SGHDN, CDR2 FVKESK, per germline. The CDR3 extends over 18 amino acids. The CDR3 is CASSQLGQGVAFPDTQYF. The CDR3, as DNA: TGTGCCAGCAGCCAACTTGGGCAGGGGGTTGCCTTCCCCGATACGCAGTATTTT. The full variable domain, completed using reference TRBV14 and TRBJ2-3, is EAGVTQFPSHSVIEKGQTVTLRCDPISGHDNLYWYRRVMGKEIKFLLHFVKESKQDESGMPNNRFLAERTGGTYSTLKVQPAELEDSGVYFCASSQLGQGVAFPDTQYFGPGTRLTVL.

The chain joins TRBV6-5 to TRBJ2-1; perhaps D is TRBD1 or TRBD2 (6 bases each). CDR3 size: 14 residues. Looked up from germline, CDR1 is MNHEY and CDR2 is SVGAGI. Trimming removed 4 bases at V and 10 bases at J, with 17 bases between. The CDR3: CASSSPRGRREQFF. CDR3 bases: TGTGCCAGCAGTTCCCCACGGGGGCGCCGGGAGCAGTTCTTC.

This CDR3 reads CASSRQYRETQYF. CDR3 bases: TGTGCCAGCAGCCGCCAGTATAGAGAGACCCAGTACTTC. This chain joins TRBV14 and TRBJ2-5; D gene uncertain. Germline V gives CDR1 SGHDN, CDR2 FVKESK. V lost 4 bases and J lost 4, with 10 bases in between. CDR3 length equals 13 residues.

CDR3 bases: TGCGCCAGCAGTGAGTCGGTAGGGTATAGCAATCAGCCCCAGCATTTT. This sequence encodes CASSESVGYSNQPQHF. The chain couples TRBV10-1 to TRBJ1-5; D ambiguous. V dropped 0 bases and J dropped 0 bases, with 9 bases sitting between them. Germline CDR1 reads WNHNN; CDR2 reads SYGVQD (reference sequence). The CDR3 contains 16 residues.

The genes are TRBV27 and TRBJ1-2, with 11 nucleotides matching TRBD1. This CDR3 region has 16 residues. J was trimmed by 8 bases and V by 3 bases; bases with no gene match: 11. The germline V gene has CDR1 MNHEY and CDR2 SMNVEV (reference sequence). The CDR3, as DNA: TGTGCCAGCAGTTTCCTCCGGGACAGGGGGACGAGGGGCTACACCTTC. Translation: CASSFLRDRGTRGYTF.

The gene calls are TRBV6-5 and TRBJ1-6, with unresolved D. The CDR3 consists of 12 residues. V was clipped by 0 bases and J by 10 bases, with 4 bases between them. In germline, CDR1 is MNHEY, CDR2 SVGAGI. The CDR3, as DNA: TGTGCCAGCAGTTACTCGGGGTCACCCCTCCACTTT. Translating gives CASSYSGSPLHF.

This chain uses TRBV19 with TRBJ2-3; TRBD2 agrees at 9 bases. Germline V lookup: CDR1 LNHDA, CDR2 SQIVND (reference sequence). This CDR3 region has 16 residues. Trimming cost V 1 base and J 0 bases; bases outside gene matches: 2. This CDR3 reads CASSIGSGGSTDTQYF. In DNA, the CDR3 is TGTGCCAGTAGTATAGGTAGCGGGGGAAGCACAGATACGCAGTATTTT.

The gene calls are TRBV9 and TRBJ1-1; 7 bases align to TRBD1. The CDR3 is 15 amino acids. Germline assignment: CDR1 SGDLS and CDR2 YYNGEE. V trimming: 1 base; J trimming: 1 base; junction bases outside the gene matches: 4. This chain's CDR3 is CASSVSDRENTEAFF. CDR3 DNA sequence: TGTGCCAGCAGCGTATCTGACAGGGAGAACACTGAAGCTTTCTTT.

The rearrangement links TRBV25-1 to TRBJ2-3, with D uncertain. CDR3 length equals 11 residues. Germline-derived CDR1 and CDR2 are MGHDK and SYGVNS. Trimming removed 4 bases at V and 10 bases at J, with 9 bases between. The CDR3 DNA is TGTGCCAGCAGTGCAATCGACGCGCAGTATTTT. Translated, it gives CASSAIDAQYF.

The chain has TRBV19 and TRBJ1-6; 8 bases align to TRBD1. The ends lost 9 bases at V and 10 bases at J; junction bases unmatched: 8. Germline V gene lookup returns CDR1 LNHDA and CDR2 SQIVND (reference sequence). This CDR3 has 13 amino acids. The CDR3 nucleotides are TGTGCCAGCCAGGGACAGGATTACTCACCCCTCCACTTT. This gives the protein CASQGQDYSPLHF. Full variable domain (outside the CDR3, taken from reference TRBV19 and TRBJ1-6): DGGITQSPKYLFRKEGQNVTLSCEQNLNHDAMYWYRQDPGQGLRLIYYSQIVNDFQKGDIAEGYSVSREKKESFPLTVTSAQKNPTAFYLCASQGQDYSPLHFGNGTRLTVT.

This clone appeared a few times. V and J are TRBV7-9 and TRBJ1-6; D is perhaps TRBD1 (6 bases). The CDR3 contains 14 residues. The V and J ends lost 5 bases and 9 bases respectively, with 14 bases between them. Germline CDR1 and CDR2: SEHNR and FQNEAQ (reference sequence). The CDR3 loop reads CASSQGRGGSPLHF. The CDR3 DNA reads TGTGCCAGCAGCCAGGGCAGGGGAGGTTCACCCCTCCACTTT.

Details on this clone: In the same sample, other DNA sequences code for this CDR3. This chain connects TRBV19 to TRBJ1-1, with 7 bases aligning to TRBD1. The CDR3 runs 13 residues. Trimming at V came to 4 bases and at J to 3 bases, leaving 2 bases not matched to a gene. The germline V gene has CDR1 LNHDA and CDR2 SQIVND (reference sequence). The chain's CDR3 is CASSTTGDTEAFF. The CDR3 DNA reads TGTGCCAGTAGTACTACAGGGGACACTGAAGCTTTCTTT.

This rearrangement joins TRBV18 to TRBJ1-2, with 9 bases that match TRBD1. The germline CDR1 and CDR2 sequences are KGHSH and LQKENI. CDR3 length: 13 amino acids. V trimming: 3 bases; J trimming: 8 bases; junction bases outside the gene matches: 4. In DNA form, the CDR3 reads TGTGCCAGCTCACCCGGACAGGGGTACGGCTACACCTTC. It translates to CASSPGQGYGYTF.

The rearrangement uses TRBV5-1 and TRBJ2-5; D gene uncertain. Trimming cost V 6 bases and J 1 base, with 10 bases left between them. Germline V gene lookup returns CDR1 SGHRS and CDR2 YFSETQ. The length of the CDR3 is 13 residues. CDR3 DNA sequence: TGCGCCAGCACCCCCGGATTCCAAGAGACCCAGTACTTC. This gives the protein CASTPGFQETQYF.

V gene TRBV15 combines with J gene TRBJ1-1; D is uncertain. V was clipped by 5 bases and J by 1 base, with 5 bases between them. Germline-derived CDR1 and CDR2 are LNHNV and YYDKDF (reference sequence). The CDR3 covers 12 residues. The CDR3 nucleotides read TGTGCCACCAGCGGGAAGAACACTGAAGCTTTCTTT. Protein: CATSGKNTEAFF. Full variable domain (remainder filled in from reference TRBV15 and TRBJ1-1): DAMVIQNPRYQVTQFGKPVTLSCSQTLNHNVMYWYQQKSSQAPKLLFHYYDKDFNNEADTPDNFQSRRPNTSFCFLDIRSPGLGDTAMYLCATSGKNTEAFFGQGTRLTVV.

This clone appeared a single time. The V gene is TRBV4-2, the J gene TRBJ1-1; TRBD1 is a possible D gene (5 bases). Germline V gene sequence: CDR1 LGHNA, CDR2 YNFKEQ. The CDR3 runs 13 residues. The V gene lost 1 base and the J gene lost 10 bases, with 13 bases spanning the gap. The CDR3 DNA follows: TGTGCCAGCAGCCAAGTCCGGGGGTTGTTAGCTTTCTTT. This encodes CASSQVRGLLAFF.

CDR3 loop: CASSVKTGYTGELFF. CDR3 coding DNA: TGTGCCAGCAGCGTCAAGACAGGGTACACCGGGGAGCTGTTTTTT. V gene TRBV7-8 combines with J gene TRBJ2-2; 7 positions match TRBD1. The germline V gene encodes CDR1 SGHVS and CDR2 FQNEAQ. Losses at the gene ends were 5 bases for V and 3 bases for J; bases not matched to a gene: 6. The CDR3 spans 15 residues.

The rearrangement links TRBV19 to TRBJ2-7, with 12 nucleotides matching TRBD1. Trimming took 6 bases from V and 5 from J; bases not matched to a gene: 8. CDR3 length: 15 amino acids. Looked up from germline, CDR1 is LNHDA and CDR2 is SQIVND (reference sequence). The CDR3 is CASSATGTGGDEQYF. CDR3 sequence (DNA): TGTGCCAGTAGCGCTACCGGGACAGGGGGCGACGAGCAGTACTTC.